The T cell receptor beta chain under discussion was sequenced for a study of shared clonotypes between healthy human individuals. Worth noting for this clone: The same CDR3 also results from other DNA sequences found in this sample.

The V gene's germline CDR1 is MDHEN and CDR2 SYDVKM. V lost 4 bases and J lost 5, with 6 bases in between. The CDR3 spans 12 residues. Method: immunoSEQ multiplex PCR; TCRdb's copy keeps in-frame clones and lacks some. The sample holds approximately 530,000 clones, approximately 94% seen once. The chain recombines TRBV28 with TRBJ1-5; D unclear. This receptor was identified in a woman aged 25-40 years in good health. The sequencing input was naive CD4+ T cells sorted from blood. Subset given: CD45RA+ positively selected. The CDR3 loop reads CASSSGDQPQHF. DNA for the CDR3: TGTGCCAGCAGTTCAGGAGATCAGCCCCAGCATTTT. The full variable domain, its missing parts supplied by reference TRBV28 and TRBJ1-5, is DVKVTQSSRYLVKRTGEKVFLECVQDMDHENMFWYRQDPGLGLRLIYFSYDVKMKEKGDIPEGYSVSREKKERFSLILESASTNQTSMYLCASSSGDQPQHFGDGTRLSIL.